The rows below give T cell receptor beta chains drawn from one sample of a study of blood T cells in healthy people across ages. MiXCR, run by TCRdb on the 5' RACE reads, gives a single entry per CDR3 protein. The table includes fewer than 750,000 distinct CDR3 sequences, around 50% detected once. Material: blood. The receptors derive from a woman older than 75 in good health. Both conserved end residues are part of each CDR3. D genes are given only for firm matches. Clone size is not always given. Where it is, it says once, few, many or a class for expanded clones.

TRBD2 | NA | TRBJ2-3 | TRBV29-1 | TGCAGCGCTACCAGGGACGGGGGGTATTCAGATACGCAGTATTTT | CSATRDGGYSDTQYF
TRBD1 | once | TRBJ2-7 | TRBV6-5 | TGTGCCAGCAGTTACCCGAGAGCAGGGGGTCTTTACGAGCAGTACTTC | CASSYPRAGGLYEQYF
TRBD2 | many | TRBJ2-1 | TRBV7-6 | TGTGCCAGCAGCTTAGACCTACTAGCGGGAGGGCCTAGTGAGCAGTTCTTC | CASSLDLLAGGPSEQFF
TRBD2 | NA | TRBJ2-1 | TRBV7-2 | TGTGCCAGCAGCGTATTTTCTAGCGGGAGGGCCGGGTATGAGCAGTTCTTC | CASSVFSSGRAGYEQFF
TRBD2 | few | TRBJ2-7 | TRBV5-1 | TGCGCCAGCAGCTCGACTAGCGGGAGTTTCGAGCAGTACTTC | CASSSTSGSFEQYF
NA | few | TRBJ2-2 | TRBV5-1 | TGCGCCAGCAGCATAGGGAACACCGGGGAGCTGTTTTTT | CASSIGNTGELFF
NA | NA | TRBJ2-7 | TRBV6-4 | TGTGCCATCCGCCGGGGCAAGTTCCCCTACGAGCAGTACTTC | CAIRRGKFPYEQYF
TRBD1 | many | TRBJ2-4 | TRBV20-1 | TGCAGTGCCGCAAAGGGGGCGCTTGGCAAAAACATTCAGTACTTC | CSAAKGALGKNIQYF
NA | NA | TRBJ1-3 | TRBV24-1 | TGTGCCACCAGTGATTCCCCCCCTGGAAACACCATATATTTT | CATSDSPPGNTIYF
NA | many | TRBJ2-2 | TRBV24-1 | TGTGCCACCAGTGATTTTGGAGACACCGGGGAGCTGTTTTTT | CATSDFGDTGELFF
TRBD1 | many | TRBJ2-7 | TRBV5-1 | TGCGCCAGCAGCATACAAACCGGGACAGGGTTACCCTACGAGCAGTACTTC | CASSIQTGTGLPYEQYF
NA | NA | TRBJ1-6 | TRBV7-2 | TGTGCCAGCACCTCTTCAGGGAACTCACCCCTCCACTTT | CASTSSGNSPLHF
TRBD2 | NA | TRBJ2-7 | TRBV20-1 | TGCAGTGCTAGAGATGAATTTAGCCTAGCGGGGAAGTACTACGAGCAGTACTTC | CSARDEFSLAGKYYEQYF
NA | NA | TRBJ2-5 | TRBV7-3 | TGTGCCAGCAGCAGACCTCCGGGACGAAAAGAGACCCAGTACTTC | CASSRPPGRKETQYF
NA | few | TRBJ2-1 | TRBV10-3 | TGTGCCATCAGTGCTGGGACTGGGCAATACAATGAGCAGTTCTTC | CAISAGTGQYNEQFF
TRBD1 | NA | TRBJ1-1 | TRBV29-1 | TGCAGCGTTGAAGGTCGACAGGGAGGTCCGAACACTGAAGCTTTCTTT | CSVEGRQGGPNTEAFF
TRBD1 | NA | TRBJ2-1 | TRBV12-3/TRBV12-4 | TGTGCTAGCAGTCTCCCCGGACAGGGGGCTATCGATGAGCAGTTCTTC | CASSLPGQGAIDEQFF
NA | NA | TRBJ2-1 | TRBV6-6 | TGTGCCAGCAGTTACTCGGGAACTAGGGGAATTTACAATGAGCAGTTCTTC | CASSYSGTRGIYNEQFF
TRBD2 | NA | TRBJ2-7 | TRBV10-2 | TGCGCCAGCAGTGAGATGTCTAGCGGGGCGCTAGGGGACGAGCAGTACTTC | CASSEMSSGALGDEQYF
TRBD1 | many | TRBJ2-2 | TRBV29-1 | TGCAGCGTTCGACAGGGGGGGGACACCGGGGAGCTGTTTTTT | CSVRQGGDTGELFF
NA | NA | TRBJ2-2 | TRBV5-1 | TGCGCCAGCACGGGATTCTTCGCGAACACCGGGGAGCTGTTTTTT | CASTGFFANTGELFF
NA | NA | TRBJ1-5 | TRBV5-1 | TGCGCCAGCAGCTTGTTGGGGCTGGACAATCAGCCCCAGCATTTT | CASSLLGLDNQPQHF
TRBD1 | NA | TRBJ1-6 | TRBV5-1 | TGCGCCAGCAGCGCCGGACAGGGGGCTGGAAATTCACCCCTCCACTTT | CASSAGQGAGNSPLHF
NA | NA | TRBJ1-6 | TRBV4-3 | TGCGCCAGCAGCCAAGTGGGGGCAGGGACGGTCAATTCACCCCTCCACTTT | CASSQVGAGTVNSPLHF
NA | NA | TRBJ2-3 | TRBV4-2 | TGTGCCAGCAGCCAAGCGGTACGGGGGGCTAGCACAGATACGCAGTATTTT | CASSQAVRGASTDTQYF
TRBD1 | NA | TRBJ2-5 | TRBV15 | TGTGCCACCAGCAGGGGAAAGGACAGGGGAGAGACCCAGTACTTC | CATSRGKDRGETQYF
NA | once | TRBJ2-5 | TRBV20-1 | TGCAGTGCTAGAGGGTGGACAGAAGAGACCCAGTACTTC | CSARGWTEETQYF
NA | many | TRBJ1-1 | TRBV10-1 | TGCGCCAGCAGTGAGGCGCCGGGGGACACTGAAGCTTTCTTT | CASSEAPGDTEAFF
NA | NA | TRBJ1-2 | TRBV20-1 | TGCAGTGCTAGAACTCCGTACAGGGAAAACTATGGCTACACCTTC | CSARTPYRENYGYTF
NA | NA | TRBJ2-5 | TRBV2 | TGTGCCAGCAGTCCTGGTCGGGTAGGGGAGACCCAGTACTTC | CASSPGRVGETQYF
NA | NA | TRBJ2-7 | TRBV29-1 | TGCAGCGTTGAAGGCGTTCCCTACGAGCAGTACTTC | CSVEGVPYEQYF
TRBD1 | NA | TRBJ1-4 | TRBV7-9 | TGTGCCAGCAGCTTACAGGGGGCGGATGAAAAACTGTTTTTT | CASSLQGADEKLFF
NA | few | TRBJ2-2 | TRBV12-3/TRBV12-4 | TGTGCCAGCAGTTTTCGCGAGGACACCGGGGAGCTGTTTTTT | CASSFREDTGELFF
TRBD1 | few | TRBJ1-1 | TRBV10-3 | TGTGCCATCAGTCCCACGTCGGACAGGGACCGTGAAGCTTTCTTT | CAISPTSDRDREAFF
TRBD2 | many | TRBJ2-7 | TRBV10-3 | TGTGCCATCAGTGCGGGCGGGAGCTTCTACGAGCAGTACTTC | CAISAGGSFYEQYF
TRBD1 | NA | TRBJ2-5 | TRBV10-3 | TGTGCCATCAGTGAATCGGAGGGACAGGGTCTAGAGACCCAGTACTTC | CAISESEGQGLETQYF
NA | few | TRBJ2-3 | TRBV3-1 | TGTGCCAGCAGCCAAGATTGGCAGGCGCGAGATACGCAGTATTTT | CASSQDWQARDTQYF
NA | many | TRBJ1-2 | TRBV29-1 | TGCAGCGGAACAGCGGGCGATGGCTACACCTTC | CSGTAGDGYTF
TRBD1 | many | TRBJ2-3 | TRBV25-1 | TGTGCCAGCAGTGTGGACAGGGCCACAGATACGCAGTATTTT | CASSVDRATDTQYF
NA | few | TRBJ1-3 | TRBV7-9 | TGTGCCAGCAGCTGGGGTGGAAACACCATATATTTT | CASSWGGNTIYF